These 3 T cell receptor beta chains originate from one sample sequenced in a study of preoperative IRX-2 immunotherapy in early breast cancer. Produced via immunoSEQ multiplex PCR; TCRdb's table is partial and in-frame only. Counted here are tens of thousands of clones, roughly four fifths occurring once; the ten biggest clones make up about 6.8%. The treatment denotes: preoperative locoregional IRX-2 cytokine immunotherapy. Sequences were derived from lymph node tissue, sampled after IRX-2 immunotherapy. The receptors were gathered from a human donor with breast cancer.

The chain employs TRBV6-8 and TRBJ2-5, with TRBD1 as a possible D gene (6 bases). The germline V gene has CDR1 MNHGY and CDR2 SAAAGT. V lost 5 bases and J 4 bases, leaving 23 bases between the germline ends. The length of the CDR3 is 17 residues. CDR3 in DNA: TGTGCCAGCAGTGTGGAACCACTACGACAGGCCAGAGAGACCCAGTACTTC. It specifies CASSVEPLRQARETQYF.

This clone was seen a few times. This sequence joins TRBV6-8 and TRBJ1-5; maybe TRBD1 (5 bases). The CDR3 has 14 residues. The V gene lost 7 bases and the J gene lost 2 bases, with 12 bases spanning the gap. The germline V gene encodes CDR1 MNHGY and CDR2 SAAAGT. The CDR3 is CASIGDPRNQPQHF. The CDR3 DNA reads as TGTGCCAGCATTGGGGACCCCCGCAATCAGCCCCAGCATTTT.

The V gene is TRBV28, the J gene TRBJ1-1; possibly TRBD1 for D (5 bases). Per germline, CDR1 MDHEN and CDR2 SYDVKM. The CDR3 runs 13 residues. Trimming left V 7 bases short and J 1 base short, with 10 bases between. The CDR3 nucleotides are TGTGCCAGCATGGGGGGAGGGAACACTGAAGCTTTCTTT. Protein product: CASMGGGNTEAFF.